These 18 T cell receptor beta chains were sequenced from one sample in a study of cytomegalovirus exposure and HLA in healthy donors. Use of 60 Vbeta and 13 Jbeta primers characterized the PCR. Using immunoSEQ multiplex PCR, the repertoire was profiled, and TCRdb retains in-frame clones only, with some absent. The sample yields 150,000 to 200,000 clones, 75% to 90% seen once. The sample comprised PBMCs. These receptors were obtained from a girl aged 2 to 9 in good health and CMV-seropositive.

This chain connects TRBV7-3 to TRBJ1-1; tentative D call: TRBD1 (6 bases). Germline V gives CDR1 SGHTA, CDR2 FQGTGA. Trimming removed 5 bases at V and 2 bases at J, with 21 bases between. The CDR3 covers 17 residues. The CDR3, as DNA: TGTGCCAGCAGCCCTGCCTCCGGGGGGGGCGTTAACACTGAAGCTTTCTTT. Protein product: CASSPASGGGVNTEAFF.

The J gene is TRBJ2-3, the V gene TRBV15, with a weak D call TRBD1 (5 bases). The V gene lost 2 bases and the J gene lost 1 base, with 10 bases spanning the gap. The CDR3 length is 15 residues. Germline values: CDR1 LNHNV, CDR2 YYDKDF (reference sequence). The CDR3 is CATSRIGVRTDTQYF. Written as DNA, the CDR3 is TGTGCCACCAGCAGAATAGGGGTTCGCACAGATACGCAGTATTTT.

The CDR3, as DNA: TGTGCCAGCAGCAGAATCGGACAGAAAGAGACCCAGTACTTC. This encodes CASSRIGQKETQYF. This sequence joins TRBV28 and TRBJ2-5, with D possibly being TRBD1 (6 bases). CDR1 and CDR2 (germline): MDHEN, SYDVKM. V was clipped by 6 bases and J by 3 bases, with 14 bases between them. The CDR3 spans 14 residues.

The chain uses TRBV10-3 and TRBJ1-1; D is unresolved. The germline V gene has CDR1 ENHRY and CDR2 SYGVKD. The CDR3 covers 14 residues. Between the trimmed V and J ends, which lost 4 bases and 1 base, there was a span of 10 bases. The CDR3, as DNA: TGTGCCATCAGTGCCTCTCTAGGGAACACTGAAGCTTTCTTT. Translating gives CAISASLGNTEAFF.

The chain has TRBV2 and TRBJ1-4; TRBD1 matches 7 bases. The V gene end was trimmed by 6 bases and the J gene end by 8 bases; junction bases not matched to a gene: 9. There are 14 residues in the CDR3. Germline V gene sequence: CDR1 SNHLY, CDR2 FYNNEI. CDR3 residues: CASSADRVGEKLFF. CDR3 nucleotides: TGTGCCAGCAGCGCAGACAGGGTTGGGGAAAAACTGTTTTTT.

The rearrangement uses TRBV18 and TRBJ1-1; D may be TRBD1 (5 bases). V was pared by 1 base and J by 5 bases, with 11 bases between. The germline gives CDR1 KGHSH, CDR2 LQKENI. The CDR3 length is 14 residues. The CDR3 sequence is CASSPRGLGTEAFF. In DNA, the CDR3 is TGTGCCAGCTCACCACGGGGCTTGGGTACTGAAGCTTTCTTT.

This clone has only one observation. The J gene is TRBJ2-5, the V gene TRBV18, with 8 bases lining up with TRBD1. With V trimmed by 4 bases and J by 2 bases, 12 bases remained unmatched. CDR1 KGHSH and CDR2 LQKENI come from the germline V gene. The CDR3 extends over 17 amino acids. This CDR3 is CASSRQWTGSFQETQYF. DNA of the CDR3: TGTGCCAGCTCACGACAATGGACAGGGAGTTTTCAAGAGACCCAGTACTTC. Filled out from reference TRBV18 and TRBJ2-5, the complete variable domain reads NAGVMQNPRHLVRRRGQEARLRCSPMKGHSHVYWYRQLPEEGLKFMVYLQKENIIDESGMPKERFSAEFPKEGPSILRIQQVVRGDSAAYFCASSRQWTGSFQETQYFGPGTRLLVL.

V usage is TRBV25-1 and J usage is TRBJ2-5; 7 nucleotides align to TRBD2. CDR1 is MGHDK, CDR2 SYGVNS, per germline. The CDR3 length is 16 residues. With V trimmed by 0 bases and J by 4 bases, 8 bases remained unmatched. The CDR3 nucleotides are TGTGCCAGCAGTGAATACCGCGCAGGGAGGGGAGAGACCCAGTACTTC. This encodes CASSEYRAGRGETQYF.

This chain uses TRBV30 with TRBJ1-1; a weak D match, TRBD1 (6 bases). Trimming removed 7 bases at V and 0 bases at J, with 12 bases between. The CDR3 sequence is 13 residues long. CDR1 is GTSNPN, CDR2 SVGIG, per germline (reference sequence). This CDR3 is CASLYRVNTEAFF. CDR3 DNA: TGTGCCTCACTCTACAGGGTGAACACTGAAGCTTTCTTT.

This chain connects TRBV5-1 to TRBJ1-2; D may be TRBD1 (6 bases). The CDR3 sequence is 16 residues long. Germline assignment: CDR1 SGHRS and CDR2 YFSETQ. V lost 4 bases to trimming and J lost 4 bases, with 20 bases between them. CDR3 nucleotide sequence: TGCGCCAGCAGCCCCGGACAGACTATCAGCCTCTATGGCTACACCTTC. Amino acid sequence: CASSPGQTISLYGYTF.

The CDR3 sequence: CASSGLAGGGELFF. In nucleotides, the CDR3 is TGTGCCAGCAGCGGACTAGCGGGCGGCGGGGAGCTGTTTTTT. V is TRBV6-5 and J is TRBJ2-2; 11 bases agree with TRBD2. Germline CDR1 is MNHEY and CDR2 is SVGAGI. The CDR3 extends over 14 amino acids. J lost 7 bases, V lost 6 bases, and 4 bases had no gene match.

The rearrangement links TRBV9 to TRBJ2-2; D ambiguous. The germline V gene has CDR1 SGDLS and CDR2 YYNGEE. The V gene lost 4 bases and the J gene lost 0 bases, with 4 bases spanning the gap. The CDR3 sequence is 13 residues long. CDR3 nucleotides: TGTGCCAGCAGCCCCTCGAACACCGGGGAGCTGTTTTTT. Amino acid sequence: CASSPSNTGELFF. Combining the CDR3 with reference TRBV9 and TRBJ2-2 gives the whole variable domain DSGVTQTPKHLITATGQRVTLRCSPRSGDLSVYWYQQSLDQGLQFLIQYYNGEERAKGNILERFSAQQFPDLHSELNLSSLELGDSALYFCASSPSNTGELFFGEGSRLTVL.

CDR3 DNA sequence: TGTGCCAGCAGTTTACCAGGGACTGAAGCTTTCTTT. Amino acid sequence: CASSLPGTEAFF. The chain uses TRBV27 and TRBJ1-1; a weak D match, TRBD1 (5 bases). The CDR3 contains 12 residues. Trimming left V 2 bases short and J 5 bases short, with 6 bases between. CDR1 is MNHEY and CDR2 is SMNVEV in the germline V gene (reference sequence).

This clone turned up a few times. The chain is built from TRBV4-2 and TRBJ2-5, with D possibly being TRBD1 (6 bases). The CDR3 extends over 15 amino acids. Germline CDR1 is LGHNA and CDR2 is YNFKEQ. The ends were cut back, 0 bases at V and 5 bases at J, with 13 bases in the middle. The chain's CDR3 is CASSQEQGSKETQYF. For the CDR3, the DNA is TGTGCCAGCAGCCAAGAACAGGGATCAAAGGAGACCCAGTACTTC.

The V call is TRBV25-1, the J call TRBJ1-2; 9 bases align to TRBD1. Per germline, CDR1 MGHDK and CDR2 SYGVNS. After removal of 5 bases from V and 4 bases from J, the junction contained 11 bases not matched to a gene. There are 16 residues in the CDR3. CDR3 DNA sequence: TGTGCCAGCAGTATACTAACAGGGGGCAGCCTCTATGGCTACACCTTC. This encodes CASSILTGGSLYGYTF.

This chain connects TRBV28 to TRBJ1-5; TRBD1 matches at 8 bases. Germline CDR1 reads MDHEN; CDR2 reads SYDVKM. The CDR3 runs 18 residues. J lost 0 bases, V lost 2 bases, and 9 bases had no gene match. The CDR3 loop reads CASSLLDRALGSNQPQHF. The CDR3 nucleotides are TGTGCCAGCAGTTTACTGGACAGGGCCCTTGGTAGCAATCAGCCCCAGCATTTT. Drawing the rest from reference TRBV28 and TRBJ1-5, the complete variable domain is DVKVTQSSRYLVKRTGEKVFLECVQDMDHENMFWYRQDPGLGLRLIYFSYDVKMKEKGDIPEGYSVSREKKERFSLILESASTNQTSMYLCASSLLDRALGSNQPQHFGDGTRLSIL.

The chain uses TRBV5-1 and TRBJ1-5, with 9 bases matching TRBD1. The CDR3 length is 14 residues. Germline CDR1 and CDR2: SGHRS and YFSETQ. After removal of 7 bases from V and 1 base from J, the junction contained 3 bases not matched to a gene. The CDR3 sequence is CASGTGISNQPQHF. CDR3 coding DNA: TGCGCCAGCGGGACAGGGATAAGCAATCAGCCCCAGCATTTT.

This chain links TRBV6-1 with TRBJ2-5, with D hard to call. Per germline, CDR1 MNHNS and CDR2 SASEGT. The CDR3 sequence is 12 residues long. V lost 7 bases, J lost 5 bases, and 11 bases lay in between. The CDR3 bases are TGTGCCAGCAAGGTGGGCAGGGAGACCCAGTACTTC. Translating it yields CASKVGRETQYF.